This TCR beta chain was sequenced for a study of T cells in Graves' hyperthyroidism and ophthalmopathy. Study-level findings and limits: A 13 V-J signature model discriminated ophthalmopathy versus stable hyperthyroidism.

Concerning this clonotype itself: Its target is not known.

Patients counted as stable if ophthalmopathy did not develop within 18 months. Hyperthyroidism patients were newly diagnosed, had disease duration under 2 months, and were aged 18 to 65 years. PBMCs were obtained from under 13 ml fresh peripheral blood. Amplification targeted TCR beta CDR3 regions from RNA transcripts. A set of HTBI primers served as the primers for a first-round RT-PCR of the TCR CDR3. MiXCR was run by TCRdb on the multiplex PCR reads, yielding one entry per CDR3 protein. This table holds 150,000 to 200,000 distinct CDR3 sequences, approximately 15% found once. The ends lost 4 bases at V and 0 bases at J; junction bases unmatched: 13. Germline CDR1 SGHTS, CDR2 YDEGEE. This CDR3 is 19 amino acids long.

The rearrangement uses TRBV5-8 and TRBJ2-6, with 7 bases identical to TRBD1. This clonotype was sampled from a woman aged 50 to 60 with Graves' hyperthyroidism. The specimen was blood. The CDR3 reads CASSRTGTARNSGANVLTF. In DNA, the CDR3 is TGTGCCAGCAGCCGCACCGGGACAGCAAGGAACTCTGGGGCCAACGTCCTGACTTTC. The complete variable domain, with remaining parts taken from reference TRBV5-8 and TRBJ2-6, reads EAGVTQSPTHLIKTRGQQATLRCSPISGHTSVYWYQQALGLGLQFLLWYDEGEERNRGNFPPRFSGRQFPNYSSELNVNALELEDSALYLCASSRTGTARNSGANVLTFGAGSRLTVL.